A single sample is the source of the 16 T cell receptor beta chains below, sequenced in a study of beta chain features in type 1 diabetes. Notes on the study in general: Among patients with Type 1 diabetes, TCRB CDR3s were moderately but significantly shorter in every one of the four CD4+ subsets.

As every portion of the isolated RNA was reverse transcribed, the sequencing read expressed TCRB transcripts. Assay used: immunoSEQ multiplex PCR; TCRdb lists only in-frame clones, some missing. The data contain a few hundred thousand clones, over 8.5% of them singletons. Antigens of these TCRs are unknown. Sequences were obtained from central memory CD4+ T cells from blood. The receptors come from a man between 25 and 39 years old with type 1 diabetes.

The rearrangement uses TRBV18 and TRBJ2-2, with 7 bases matching TRBD2. The germline gives CDR1 KGHSH, CDR2 LQKENI. This CDR3 comprises 17 residues. V dropped 0 bases and J dropped 0; count of bases not matched to a gene: 4. The CDR3 sequence is CASSPPSAGTNTGELFF. The CDR3 DNA follows: TGTGCCAGCTCACCACCCTCAGCGGGAACGAACACCGGGGAGCTGTTTTTT.

In its sample, this clone was seen a few times. The J gene is TRBJ2-3, the V gene TRBV28; 13 bases line up with TRBD2. Germline assignment: CDR1 MDHEN and CDR2 SYDVKM. This CDR3 contains 14 residues. The V gene end was trimmed by 8 bases and the J gene end by 5 bases; junction bases not matched to a gene: 4. CDR3 nucleotides: TGTGCCAGCCGGACTAGCGGGAGTGTAGATACGCAGTATTTT. As protein: CASRTSGSVDTQYF.

This clone has more than one count but fewer than ten. The rearrangement links TRBV5-1 to TRBJ1-2; possibly TRBD1 for D (5 bases). Germline CDR1 is SGHRS and CDR2 is YFSETQ. V lost 2 bases, J lost 0 bases, and 17 bases lay in between. The CDR3 sequence is 17 residues long. The CDR3 protein is CASSFPPGREANYGYTF. The CDR3 region has the DNA TGCGCCAGCAGCTTTCCGCCAGGGAGGGAAGCTAACTATGGCTACACCTTC.

J is TRBJ2-3 and V is TRBV4-1; 8 bases align to TRBD1. CDR3 length: 16 amino acids. Germline V gives CDR1 MGHRA, CDR2 YSYEKL. The V segment lost 1 base and the J segment 0 bases; nucleotides outside the gene matches: 3. CDR3 in amino acids: CASSQGHRGSTDTQYF. The CDR3 DNA reads TGCGCCAGCAGCCAAGGTCACAGGGGGAGCACAGATACGCAGTATTTT.

This clone was seen a few times. The chain has TRBV19 and TRBJ1-2, with a tentative D call TRBD1 (5 bases). Germline-derived CDR1 and CDR2 are LNHDA and SQIVND (reference sequence). The length of the CDR3 is 14 residues. Trimming left V 5 bases short and J 3 bases short, with 13 bases between. In DNA form, the CDR3 reads TGTGCCAGTAGTGCCACTCACAGGTACTATGGCTACACCTTC. This gives the protein CASSATHRYYGYTF.

The rearrangement links TRBV23-1 to TRBJ1-2, with D possibly matching TRBD1 (5 bases). TRBV23-1 belongs to the ORF category, with a function that is uncertain. V dropped 4 bases and J dropped 4 bases, with 13 bases sitting between them. The CDR3 runs 14 residues. The CDR3 DNA sequence: TGCGCCAGCAGTCTAAAACAGGCGTCCTATGGCTACACCTTC. Protein: CASSLKQASYGYTF.

In its sample, this clone was seen a few times. V and J are TRBV18 and TRBJ2-7; 7 bases line up with TRBD2. Germline V gives CDR1 KGHSH, CDR2 LQKENI. The CDR3 is 16 amino acids. The trim removed 3 bases at V and 2 bases at J, leaving 10 bases unmatched. CDR3 sequence: CASSPDWASGTYEQYF. The CDR3 region has the DNA TGTGCCAGCTCACCTGACTGGGCTAGCGGTACCTACGAGCAGTACTTC. The full variable domain, with the rest looked up from reference TRBV18 and TRBJ2-7, is NAGVMQNPRHLVRRRGQEARLRCSPMKGHSHVYWYRQLPEEGLKFMVYLQKENIIDESGMPKERFSAEFPKEGPSILRIQQVVRGDSAAYFCASSPDWASGTYEQYFGPGTRLTVT.

This clone was found many times. The V call is TRBV5-4, the J call TRBJ2-7, with TRBD2 identical over 7 bases. Germline V lookup: CDR1 SGHNT, CDR2 YYREEE (reference sequence). The CDR3 spans 14 residues. Germline trimming cut 1 base from V and 2 bases from J; bases unmatched to any gene: 3. The CDR3 reads CASSLSGTTYEQYF. Here the CDR3 DNA reads TGTGCCAGCAGCTTGAGCGGGACCACCTACGAGCAGTACTTC.

In its sample, this clone was seen a few times. The chain carries TRBV9 and TRBJ1-6; 8 nucleotides agree with TRBD1. The ends lost 0 bases at V and 7 bases at J; junction bases unmatched: 3. The CDR3 consists of 15 residues. Germline V gene sequence: CDR1 SGDLS, CDR2 YYNGEE. The CDR3 DNA sequence: TGTGCCAGCAGCGTAGTATCAGGGGGCAATTCACCCCTCCACTTT. This encodes CASSVVSGGNSPLHF.

The gene calls are TRBV2 and TRBJ2-7; the D gene is possibly TRBD2 (5 bases). This CDR3 region has 15 residues. Per the germline V gene, CDR1 is SNHLY and CDR2 is FYNNEI. V lost 4 bases to trimming and J lost 0 bases, with 13 bases between them. CDR3 in DNA: TGTGCCAGCAGTGGGACTTTCCTTAGCTCCTACGAGCAGTACTTC. Its protein is CASSGTFLSSYEQYF.

The rearrangement uses TRBV6-5 and TRBJ2-7, with D tentatively TRBD1 (5 bases). The CDR3 covers 11 residues. Germline CDR1 reads MNHEY; CDR2 reads SVGAGI. V was trimmed by 2 bases and J by 9 bases, leaving 8 bases between them. This chain's CDR3 is CASSYGAPQYF. The CDR3 coding sequence is TGTGCCAGCAGTTACGGGGCGCCGCAGTACTTC.

This clone turned up a few times. The CDR3 sequence: CASKLSSDRGNTEAFF. CDR3 sequence (DNA): TGCGCCAGCAAGTTGTCTTCGGACAGGGGAAACACTGAAGCTTTCTTT. This chain connects TRBV5-1 to TRBJ1-1; 9 bases map to TRBD1. The CDR3 spans 16 residues. Germline CDR1 and CDR2: SGHRS and YFSETQ. The junction had 11 bases not matched to a gene; V was cut back by 6 bases and J by 2 bases.

This clone was seen many times. The chain combines TRBV2 with TRBJ1-1; possible D gene TRBD1, 5 bases. Germline assignment: CDR1 SNHLY and CDR2 FYNNEI. This CDR3 has 13 residues. Trimming cost V 0 bases and J 6 bases, with 8 bases left between them. In DNA, the CDR3 is TGTGCCAGCAGTGAAGCGGTAGGGGCTGAAGCTTTCTTT. Residues: CASSEAVGAEAFF.

This clone has just a few counts. The chain joins TRBV5-8 to TRBJ1-4; 7 nucleotides match TRBD1. From germline, CDR1 is SGHTS and CDR2 YDEGEE. With 0 bases clipped from V and 4 bases from J, the junction kept 6 bases outside the gene matches. CDR3 length equals 16 residues. CDR3 amino acids: CASSLGQGEFNEKLFF. As DNA, the CDR3 is TGTGCCAGCAGCTTGGGGCAGGGGGAATTTAATGAAAAACTGTTTTTT.

This clone showed up just once. The chain couples TRBV28 to TRBJ2-7; 13 positions agree with TRBD2. This CDR3 spans 16 amino acids. The junction had 8 bases not matched to a gene; V was cut back by 9 bases and J by 0 bases. Per the germline V gene, CDR1 is MDHEN and CDR2 is SYDVKM. As DNA, the CDR3 is TGTGCCAGTCGACCACTAGCGGGAGGGCTCTCCTACGAGCAGTACTTC. Its protein product is CASRPLAGGLSYEQYF.

In this sample, this clone turned up many times. J is TRBJ2-7 and V is TRBV2, with D maybe TRBD2 (5 bases). Trimming pared 8 bases from V and 7 bases from J, leaving 12 bases between. Germline CDR1 reads SNHLY; CDR2 reads FYNNEI. This CDR3 has 11 residues. CDR3: CASDSVGEQYF. DNA of the CDR3: TGTGCCAGCGATAGCGTGGGGGAGCAGTACTTC.